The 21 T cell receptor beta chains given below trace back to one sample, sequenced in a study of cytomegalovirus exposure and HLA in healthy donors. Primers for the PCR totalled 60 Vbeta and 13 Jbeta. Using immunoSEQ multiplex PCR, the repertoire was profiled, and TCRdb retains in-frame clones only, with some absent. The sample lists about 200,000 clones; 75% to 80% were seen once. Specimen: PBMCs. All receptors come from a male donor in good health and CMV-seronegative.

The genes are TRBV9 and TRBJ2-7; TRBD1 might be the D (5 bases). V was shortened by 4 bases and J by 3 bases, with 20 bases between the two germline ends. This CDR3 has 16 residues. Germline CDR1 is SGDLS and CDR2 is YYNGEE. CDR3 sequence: CASSTLQGAFLYEQYF. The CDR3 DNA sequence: TGTGCCAGCAGCACCCTCCAAGGGGCATTTCTCTACGAGCAGTACTTC.

DNA of the CDR3: TGTGCCAGCAGTTTACGAGTTACTCAGGTTGAAGCTTTCTTT. Translating gives CASSLRVTQVEAFF. This chain uses TRBV28 with TRBJ1-1; D is unclear. Between the trimmed V and J ends, which lost 2 bases and 7 bases, there was a span of 14 bases. Looked up from germline, CDR1 is MDHEN and CDR2 is SYDVKM. There are 14 residues in the CDR3.

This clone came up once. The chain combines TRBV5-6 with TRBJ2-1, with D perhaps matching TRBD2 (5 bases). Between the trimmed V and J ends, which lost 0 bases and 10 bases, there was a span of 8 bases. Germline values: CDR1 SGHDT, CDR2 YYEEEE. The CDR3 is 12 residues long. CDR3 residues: CASSLGTGEQFF. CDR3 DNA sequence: TGTGCCAGCAGCTTGGGAACGGGGGAGCAGTTCTTC.

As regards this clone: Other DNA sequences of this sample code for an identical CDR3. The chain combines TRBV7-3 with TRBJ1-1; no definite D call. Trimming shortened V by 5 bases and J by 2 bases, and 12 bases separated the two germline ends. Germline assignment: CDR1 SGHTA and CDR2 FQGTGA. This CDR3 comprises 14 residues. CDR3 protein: CASSPGRGNTEAFF. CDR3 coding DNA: TGTGCCAGCAGCCCAGGACGGGGTAACACTGAAGCTTTCTTT.

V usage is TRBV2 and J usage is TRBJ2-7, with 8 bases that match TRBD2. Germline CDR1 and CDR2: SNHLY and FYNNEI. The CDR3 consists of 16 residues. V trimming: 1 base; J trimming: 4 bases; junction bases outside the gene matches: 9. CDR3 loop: CASSEGGTSGLYEQYF. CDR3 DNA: TGTGCCAGCAGTGAAGGGGGAACTAGCGGTTTATACGAGCAGTACTTC. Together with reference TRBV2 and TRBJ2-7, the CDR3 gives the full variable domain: EPEVTQTPSHQVTQMGQEVILRCVPISNHLYFYWYRQILGQKVEFLVSFYNNEISEKSEIFDDQFSVERPDGSNFTLKIRSTKLEDSAMYFCASSEGGTSGLYEQYFGPGTRLTVT.

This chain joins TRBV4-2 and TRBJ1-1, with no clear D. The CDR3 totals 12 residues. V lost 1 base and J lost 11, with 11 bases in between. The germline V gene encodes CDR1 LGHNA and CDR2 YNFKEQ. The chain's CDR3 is CASSQVGRGAFF. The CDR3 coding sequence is TGTGCCAGCAGCCAAGTTGGGCGAGGGGCTTTCTTT.

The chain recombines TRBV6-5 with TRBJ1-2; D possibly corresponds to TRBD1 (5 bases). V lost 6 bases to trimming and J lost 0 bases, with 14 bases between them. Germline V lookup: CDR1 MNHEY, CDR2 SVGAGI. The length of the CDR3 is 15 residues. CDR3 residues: CASSLQDAPNYGYTF. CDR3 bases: TGTGCCAGCAGCTTACAGGACGCTCCTAACTATGGCTACACCTTC.

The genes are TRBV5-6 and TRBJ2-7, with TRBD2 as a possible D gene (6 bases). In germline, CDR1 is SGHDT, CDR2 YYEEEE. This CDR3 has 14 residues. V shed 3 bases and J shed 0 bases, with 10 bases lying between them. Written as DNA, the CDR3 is TGTGCCAGCAGCTCCGGAGGGAGCTCCTACGAGCAGTACTTC. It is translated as CASSSGGSSYEQYF.

The CDR3 bases are TGTGCCAGCAGCCAAGATACCAGTTTCAACACTGAAGCTTTCTTT. Its translation is CASSQDTSFNTEAFF. The J gene is TRBJ1-1, the V gene TRBV4-2; D uncertain. In germline, CDR1 is LGHNA, CDR2 YNFKEQ. V lost 0 bases and J 2 bases, leaving 10 bases between the germline ends. The CDR3 totals 15 residues.

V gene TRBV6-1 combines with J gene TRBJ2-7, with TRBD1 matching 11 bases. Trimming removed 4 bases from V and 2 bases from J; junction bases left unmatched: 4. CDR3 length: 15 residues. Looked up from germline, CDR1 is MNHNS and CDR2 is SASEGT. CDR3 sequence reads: CASSARTGGPYEQYF. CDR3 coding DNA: TGTGCCAGCAGTGCCCGGACAGGGGGCCCCTACGAGCAGTACTTC.

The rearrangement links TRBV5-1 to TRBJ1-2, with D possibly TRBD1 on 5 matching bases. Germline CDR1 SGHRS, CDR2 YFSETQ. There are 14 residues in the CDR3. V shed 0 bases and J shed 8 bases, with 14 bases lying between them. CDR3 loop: CASSLVGVGEGYTF. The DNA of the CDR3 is TGCGCCAGCAGCTTGGTAGGGGTAGGAGAAGGCTACACCTTC.

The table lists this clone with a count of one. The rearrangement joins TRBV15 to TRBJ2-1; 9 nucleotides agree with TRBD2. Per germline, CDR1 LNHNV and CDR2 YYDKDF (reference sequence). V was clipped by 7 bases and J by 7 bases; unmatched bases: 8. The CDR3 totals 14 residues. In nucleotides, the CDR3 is TGTGCCACCACGGGCGGGAGGGCTGGGAATGAGCAGTTCTTC. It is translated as CATTGGRAGNEQFF.

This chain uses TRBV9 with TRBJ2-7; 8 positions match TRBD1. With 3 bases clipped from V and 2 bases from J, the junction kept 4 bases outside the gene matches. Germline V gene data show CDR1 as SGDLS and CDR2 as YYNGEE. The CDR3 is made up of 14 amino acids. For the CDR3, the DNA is TGTGCCAGCAGCGAAACGACAGGGGCCTACGAGCAGTACTTC. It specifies CASSETTGAYEQYF. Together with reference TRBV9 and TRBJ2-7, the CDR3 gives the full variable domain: DSGVTQTPKHLITATGQRVTLRCSPRSGDLSVYWYQQSLDQGLQFLIQYYNGEERAKGNILERFSAQQFPDLHSELNLSSLELGDSALYFCASSETTGAYEQYFGPGTRLTVT.

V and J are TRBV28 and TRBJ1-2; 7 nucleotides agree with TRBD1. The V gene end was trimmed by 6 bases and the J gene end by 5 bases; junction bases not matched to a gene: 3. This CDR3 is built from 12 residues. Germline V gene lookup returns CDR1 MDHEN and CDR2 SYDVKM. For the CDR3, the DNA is TGTGCCAGCAGCCCACAGGGGTATGGCTACACCTTC. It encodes CASSPQGYGYTF.

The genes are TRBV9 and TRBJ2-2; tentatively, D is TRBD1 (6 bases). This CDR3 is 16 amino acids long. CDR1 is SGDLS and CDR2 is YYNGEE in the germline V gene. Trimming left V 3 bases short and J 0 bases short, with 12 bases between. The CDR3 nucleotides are TGTGCCAGCAGCGCATTAGGACAGTCGAACACCGGGGAGCTGTTTTTT. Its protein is CASSALGQSNTGELFF. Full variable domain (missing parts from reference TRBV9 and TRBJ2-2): DSGVTQTPKHLITATGQRVTLRCSPRSGDLSVYWYQQSLDQGLQFLIQYYNGEERAKGNILERFSAQQFPDLHSELNLSSLELGDSALYFCASSALGQSNTGELFFGEGSRLTVL.

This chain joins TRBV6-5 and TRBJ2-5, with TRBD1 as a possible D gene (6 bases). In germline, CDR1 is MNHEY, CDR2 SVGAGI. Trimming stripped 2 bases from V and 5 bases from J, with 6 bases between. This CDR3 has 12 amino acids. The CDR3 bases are TGTGCCAGCAGTTACCAGGGGGAGACCCAGTACTTC. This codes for CASSYQGETQYF.

The CDR3 DNA follows: TGTGCCAGCAGCCCCTGGACAGAAATGAACACTGAAGCTTTCTTT. It yields the protein CASSPWTEMNTEAFF. This sequence joins TRBV4-2 and TRBJ1-1, with D possibly being TRBD1 (6 bases). Between the trimmed V and J ends, which lost 4 bases and 0 bases, there was a span of 12 bases. The CDR3 is 15 residues long. Germline assignment: CDR1 LGHNA and CDR2 YNFKEQ.

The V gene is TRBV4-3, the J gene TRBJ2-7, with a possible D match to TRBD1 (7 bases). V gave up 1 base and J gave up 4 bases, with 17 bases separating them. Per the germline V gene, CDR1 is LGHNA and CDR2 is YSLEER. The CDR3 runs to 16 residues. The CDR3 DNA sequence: TGCGCCAGCAGCCAAGGGGGCGGGACAGCGTTATACGAGCAGTACTTC. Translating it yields CASSQGGGTALYEQYF.

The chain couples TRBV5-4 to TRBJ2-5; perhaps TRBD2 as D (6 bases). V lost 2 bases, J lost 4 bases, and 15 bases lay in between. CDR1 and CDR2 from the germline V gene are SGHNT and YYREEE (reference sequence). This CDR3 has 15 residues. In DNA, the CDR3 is TGTGCCAGCAGCTTTGATGGGTCGGGAGTAGAGACCCAGTACTTC. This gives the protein CASSFDGSGVETQYF.

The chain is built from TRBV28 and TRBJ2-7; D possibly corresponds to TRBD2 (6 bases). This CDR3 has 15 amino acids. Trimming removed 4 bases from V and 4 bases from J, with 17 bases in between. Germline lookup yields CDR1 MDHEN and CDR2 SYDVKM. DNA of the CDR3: TGTGCCAGCAGTTCGCCCCCCGCGGGGATGTACGAGCAGTACTTC. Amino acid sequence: CASSSPPAGMYEQYF.

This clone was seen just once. The CDR3 loop is CASSLVGSGGAETQYF. The CDR3 nucleotides read TGTGCCAGCAGCTTAGTAGGAAGCGGGGGGGCAGAGACCCAGTACTTC. The V and J genes are TRBV7-8 and TRBJ2-5; TRBD2 matches at 10 bases. CDR3 size: 16 residues. V lost 1 base and J lost 4; bases outside the gene matches: 6. The germline V gene encodes CDR1 SGHVS and CDR2 FQNEAQ.